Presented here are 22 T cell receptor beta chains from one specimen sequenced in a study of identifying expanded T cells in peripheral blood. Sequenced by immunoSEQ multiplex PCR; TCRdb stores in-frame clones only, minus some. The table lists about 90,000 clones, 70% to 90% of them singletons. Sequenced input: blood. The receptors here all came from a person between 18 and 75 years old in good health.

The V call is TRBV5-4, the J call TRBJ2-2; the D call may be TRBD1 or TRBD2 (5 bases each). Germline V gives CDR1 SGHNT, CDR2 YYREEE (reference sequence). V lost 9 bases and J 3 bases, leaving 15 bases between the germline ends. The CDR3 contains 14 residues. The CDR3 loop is CATRDRTDTGELFF. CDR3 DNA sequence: TGTGCCACCCGGGACCGAACAGACACCGGGGAGCTGTTTTTT.

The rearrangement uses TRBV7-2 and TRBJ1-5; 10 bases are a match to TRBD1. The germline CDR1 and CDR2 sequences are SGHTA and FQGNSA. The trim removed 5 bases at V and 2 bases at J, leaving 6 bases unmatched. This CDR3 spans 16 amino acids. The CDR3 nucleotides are TGTGCCAGCAGCCCCCTCGGGACAGGGGGCAATCAGCCCCAGCATTTT. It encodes CASSPLGTGGNQPQHF.

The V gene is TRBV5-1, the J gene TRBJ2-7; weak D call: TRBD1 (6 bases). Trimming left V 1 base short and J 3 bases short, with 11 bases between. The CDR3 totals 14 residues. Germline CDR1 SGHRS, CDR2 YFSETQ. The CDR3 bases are TGCGCCAGCAGCTTGCGAACAGGGAGCTACGAGCAGTACTTC. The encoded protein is CASSLRTGSYEQYF.

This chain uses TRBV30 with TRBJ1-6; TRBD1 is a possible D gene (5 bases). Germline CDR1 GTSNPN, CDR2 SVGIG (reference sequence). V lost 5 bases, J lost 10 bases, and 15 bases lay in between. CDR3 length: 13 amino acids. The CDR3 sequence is CAWDQTGSSPLHF. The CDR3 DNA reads TGTGCCTGGGATCAAACAGGCTCCTCACCCCTCCACTTT. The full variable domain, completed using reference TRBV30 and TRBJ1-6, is SQTIHQWPATLVQPVGSPLSLECTVEGTSNPNLYWYRQAAGRGLQLLFYSVGIGQISSEVPQNLSASRPQDRQFILSSKKLLLSDSGFYLCAWDQTGSSPLHFGNGTRLTVT.

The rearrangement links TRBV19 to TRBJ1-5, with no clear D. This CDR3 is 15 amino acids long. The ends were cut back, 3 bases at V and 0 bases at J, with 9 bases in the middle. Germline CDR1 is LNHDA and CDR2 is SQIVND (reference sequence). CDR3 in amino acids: CASSIVPISNQPQHF. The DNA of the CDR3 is TGTGCCAGTAGTATTGTGCCTATTAGCAATCAGCCCCAGCATTTT.

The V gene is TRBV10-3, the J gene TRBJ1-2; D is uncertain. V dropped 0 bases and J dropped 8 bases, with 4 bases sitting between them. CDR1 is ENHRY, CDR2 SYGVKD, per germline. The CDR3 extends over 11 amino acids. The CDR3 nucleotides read TGTGCCATCAGTGAGTCAGGAGGCTACACCTTC. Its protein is CAISESGGYTF.

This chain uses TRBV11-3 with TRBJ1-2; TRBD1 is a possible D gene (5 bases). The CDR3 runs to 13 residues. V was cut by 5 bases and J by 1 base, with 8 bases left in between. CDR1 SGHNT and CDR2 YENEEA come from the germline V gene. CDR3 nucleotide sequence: TGTGCCAGCAGCGACAGACTTAACTATGGCTACACCTTC. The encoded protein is CASSDRLNYGYTF.

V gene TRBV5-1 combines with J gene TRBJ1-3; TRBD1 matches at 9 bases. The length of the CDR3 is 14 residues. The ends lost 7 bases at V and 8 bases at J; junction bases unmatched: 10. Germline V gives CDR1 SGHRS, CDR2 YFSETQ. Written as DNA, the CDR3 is TGCGCCAGCGCAAGACAGGGGGATACAGACACCATATATTTT. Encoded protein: CASARQGDTDTIYF.

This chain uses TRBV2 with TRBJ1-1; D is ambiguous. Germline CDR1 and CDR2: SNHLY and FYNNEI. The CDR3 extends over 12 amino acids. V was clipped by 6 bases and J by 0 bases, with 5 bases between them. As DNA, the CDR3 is TGTGCCAGCAGGAGATTGAACACTGAAGCTTTCTTT. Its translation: CASRRLNTEAFF.

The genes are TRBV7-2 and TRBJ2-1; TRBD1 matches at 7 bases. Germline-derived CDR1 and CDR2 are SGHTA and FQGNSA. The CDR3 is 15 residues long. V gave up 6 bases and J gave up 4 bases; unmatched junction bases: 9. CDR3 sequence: CASSSRPGGYNEQFF. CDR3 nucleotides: TGTGCCAGCAGTTCCCGGCCAGGGGGATACAATGAGCAGTTCTTC. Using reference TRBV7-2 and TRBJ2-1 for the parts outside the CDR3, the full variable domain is GAGVSQSPSNKVTEKGKDVELRCDPISGHTALYWYRQSLGQGLEFLIYFQGNSAPDKSGLPSDRFSAERTGGSVSTLTIQRTQQEDSAVYLCASSSRPGGYNEQFFGPGTRLTVL.

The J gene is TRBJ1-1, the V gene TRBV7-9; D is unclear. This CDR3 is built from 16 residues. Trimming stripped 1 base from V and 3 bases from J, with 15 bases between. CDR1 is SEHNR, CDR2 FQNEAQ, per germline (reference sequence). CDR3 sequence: CASSLVYRTPHTEAFF. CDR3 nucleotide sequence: TGTGCCAGCAGCTTAGTATACCGTACCCCGCACACTGAAGCTTTCTTT. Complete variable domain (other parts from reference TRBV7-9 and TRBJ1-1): DTGVSQNPRHKITKRGQNVTFRCDPISEHNRLYWYRQTLGQGPEFLTYFQNEAQLEKSRLLSDRFSAERPKGSFSTLEIQRTEQGDSAMYLCASSLVYRTPHTEAFFGQGTRLTVV.

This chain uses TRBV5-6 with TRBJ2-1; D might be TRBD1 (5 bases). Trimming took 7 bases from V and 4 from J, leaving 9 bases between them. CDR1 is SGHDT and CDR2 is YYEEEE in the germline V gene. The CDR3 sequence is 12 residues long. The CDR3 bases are TGTGCCAGCCAGGGTAGGTACAATGAGCAGTTCTTC. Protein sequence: CASQGRYNEQFF.

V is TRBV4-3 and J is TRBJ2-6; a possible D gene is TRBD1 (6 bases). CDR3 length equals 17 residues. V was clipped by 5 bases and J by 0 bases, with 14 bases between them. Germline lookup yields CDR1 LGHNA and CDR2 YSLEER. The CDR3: CASSYYWTASGANVLTF. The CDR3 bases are TGCGCCAGCAGCTATTATTGGACAGCCTCTGGGGCCAACGTCCTGACTTTC.

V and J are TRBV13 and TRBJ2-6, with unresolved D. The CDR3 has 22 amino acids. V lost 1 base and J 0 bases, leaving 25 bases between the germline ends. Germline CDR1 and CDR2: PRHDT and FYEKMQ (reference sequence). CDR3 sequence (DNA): TGTGCCAGCAGCTTAGCCGCGCTGTTAGGACCCCCAAGGCCCTCTGGGGCCAACGTCCTGACTTTC. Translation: CASSLAALLGPPRPSGANVLTF. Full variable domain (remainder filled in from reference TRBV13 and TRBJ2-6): AAGVIQSPRHLIKEKRETATLKCYPIPRHDTVYWYQQGPGQDPQFLISFYEKMQSDKGSIPDRFSAQQFSDYHSELNMSSLELGDSALYFCASSLAALLGPPRPSGANVLTFGAGSRLTVL.

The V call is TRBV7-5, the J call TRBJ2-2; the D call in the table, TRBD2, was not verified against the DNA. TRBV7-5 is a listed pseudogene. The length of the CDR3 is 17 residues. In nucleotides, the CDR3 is TGTGCCAGAAGCTTAGATAGCGGGTTTTCGAACACCGGGGAGCTGTTTTTT. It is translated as CARSLDSGFSNTGELFF.

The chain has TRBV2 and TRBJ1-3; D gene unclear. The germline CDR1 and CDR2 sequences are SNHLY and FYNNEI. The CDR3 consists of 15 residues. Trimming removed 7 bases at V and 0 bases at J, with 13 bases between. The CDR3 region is CASMRVWGSGNTIYF. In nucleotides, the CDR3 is TGTGCCAGCATGAGGGTCTGGGGCTCTGGAAACACCATATATTTT.

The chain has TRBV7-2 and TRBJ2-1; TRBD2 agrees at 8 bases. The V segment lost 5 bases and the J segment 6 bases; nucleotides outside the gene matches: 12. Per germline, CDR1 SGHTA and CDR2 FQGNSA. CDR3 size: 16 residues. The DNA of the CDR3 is TGTGCCAGCAGCCCGGACCTAATTAGCGGGGCCAATGAGCAGTTCTTC. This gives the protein CASSPDLISGANEQFF.

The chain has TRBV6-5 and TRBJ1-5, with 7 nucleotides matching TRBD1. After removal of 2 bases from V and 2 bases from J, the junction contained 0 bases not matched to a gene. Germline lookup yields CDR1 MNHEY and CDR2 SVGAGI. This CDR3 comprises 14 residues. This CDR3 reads CASSYQGGNQPQHF. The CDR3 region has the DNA TGTGCCAGCAGTTACCAGGGGGGCAATCAGCCCCAGCATTTT.

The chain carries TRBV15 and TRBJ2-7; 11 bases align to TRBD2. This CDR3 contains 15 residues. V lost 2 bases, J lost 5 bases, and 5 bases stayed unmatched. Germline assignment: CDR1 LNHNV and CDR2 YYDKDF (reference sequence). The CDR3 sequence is CATSRSRLAGHEQYF. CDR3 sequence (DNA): TGTGCCACCAGCAGATCTAGACTAGCGGGGCACGAGCAGTACTTC. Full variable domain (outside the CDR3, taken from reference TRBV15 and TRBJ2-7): DAMVIQNPRYQVTQFGKPVTLSCSQTLNHNVMYWYQQKSSQAPKLLFHYYDKDFNNEADTPDNFQSRRPNTSFCFLDIRSPGLGDTAMYLCATSRSRLAGHEQYFGPGTRLTVT.

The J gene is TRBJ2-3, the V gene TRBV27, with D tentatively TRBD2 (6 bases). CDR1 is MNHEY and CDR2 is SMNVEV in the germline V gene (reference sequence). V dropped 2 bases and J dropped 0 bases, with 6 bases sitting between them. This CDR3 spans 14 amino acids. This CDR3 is CASSLGGSTDTQYF. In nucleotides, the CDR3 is TGTGCCAGCAGTTTAGGGGGGAGCACAGATACGCAGTATTTT.

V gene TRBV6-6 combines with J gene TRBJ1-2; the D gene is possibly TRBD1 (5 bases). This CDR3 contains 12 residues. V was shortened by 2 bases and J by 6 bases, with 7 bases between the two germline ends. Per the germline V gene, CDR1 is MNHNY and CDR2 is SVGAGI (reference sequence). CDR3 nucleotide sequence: TGTGCCAGCAGTTACGGGGGTAATGGCTACACCTTC. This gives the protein CASSYGGNGYTF.

The CDR3 sequence: CASGTIGGFQETQYF. As DNA, the CDR3 is TGCGCCAGCGGCACCATTGGAGGGTTTCAAGAGACCCAGTACTTC. The genes are TRBV10-2 and TRBJ2-5; maybe TRBD2 (6 bases). Trimming pared 8 bases from V and 2 bases from J, leaving 18 bases between. The CDR3 runs 15 residues. In germline, CDR1 is WSHSY, CDR2 SAAADI.